The 10 T cell receptor beta chains reported below all come from one sample, sequenced in a study of metastatic and nonmetastatic thyroid tumors. Nobody among the patients had been given any treatment before thyroid surgery. Using MiXCR, TCRdb re-called clones from the PCR reads. The sample carries tens of thousands of clones, about an eighth recorded once. Sequencing was carried out using blood. The receptors come from a female donor with papillary thyroid cancer or a benign thyroid nodule (not recorded which). Some clones in this sample may be carry-over from other donors' samples.

A few counts support this clone. Possible read error: a much larger clone is one base away. The sample carries other DNA sequences with the same CDR3. The V and J genes are TRBV10-3 and TRBJ2-5; D unclear. CDR3 length equals 14 residues. The germline CDR1 and CDR2 sequences are ENHRY and SYGVKD. The DNA of the CDR3 is TGTGCAATCAGTGGGTCAGAGACTCAAGAGACCCAGTACTTC. Translated: CAISGSETQETQYF.

This clone came up many times. The chain recombines TRBV7-2 with TRBJ2-7; D not certain. The germline V gene has CDR1 SGHTA and CDR2 FQGNSA. This CDR3 is built from 14 residues. Trimming removed 0 bases at V and 2 bases at J, with 8 bases between. The CDR3 region has the DNA TGTGCCAGCAGCTTAGCAGGGCCTGCCTACGAGCAGTACTTC. It codes for CASSLAGPAYEQYF. Variable domain in full (rest from reference TRBV7-2 and TRBJ2-7): GAGVSQSPSNKVTEKGKDVELRCDPISGHTALYWYRQSLGQGLEFLIYFQGNSAPDKSGLPSDRFSAERTGGSVSTLTIQRTQQEDSAVYLCASSLAGPAYEQYFGPGTRLTVT.

The genes are TRBV9 and TRBJ1-5; D remains ambiguous. Trimming stripped 0 bases from V and 10 bases from J, with 20 bases between. CDR1 SGDLS and CDR2 YYNGEE come from the germline V gene. The CDR3 sequence is 16 residues long. The CDR3 region is CASSVGEWTSKHPQHF. In DNA form, the CDR3 reads TGTGCCAGCAGCGTAGGGGAGTGGACTTCTAAGCATCCCCAGCATTTT. Together with reference TRBV9 and TRBJ1-5, the CDR3 gives the full variable domain: DSGVTQTPKHLITATGQRVTLRCSPRSGDLSVYWYQQSLDQGLQFLIQYYNGEERAKGNILERFSAQQFPDLHSELNLSSLELGDSALYFCASSVGEWTSKHPQHFGDGTRLSIL.

The J gene is TRBJ2-7, the V gene TRBV3-1, with D perhaps given as TRBD1 or TRBD2 (6 bases each). V lost 3 bases and J 5 bases, leaving 17 bases between the germline ends. Germline assignment: CDR1 LGHDT and CDR2 YNNKEL (reference sequence). This CDR3 spans 15 amino acids. CDR3 coding DNA: TGTGCCAGCAGCCATCGCTCGGGGGCGGGCGACGAGCAGTACTTC. Its protein is CASSHRSGAGDEQYF.

This clone was recorded at least ten times. The chain carries TRBV5-1 and TRBJ1-1; D remains ambiguous. Germline lookup yields CDR1 SGHRS and CDR2 YFSETQ. V gave up 0 bases and J gave up 1 base, with 7 bases separating them. This CDR3 contains 14 residues. The CDR3 is CASSLVRGNTEAFF. The CDR3 nucleotides read TGCGCCAGCAGCTTGGTACGAGGGAACACTGAAGCTTTCTTT. Looking up the rest from reference TRBV5-1 and TRBJ1-1 gives the full variable domain: KAGVTQTPRYLIKTRGQQVTLSCSPISGHRSVSWYQQTPGQGLQFLFEYFSETQRNKGNFPGRFSGRQFSNSRSEMNVSTLELGDSALYLCASSLVRGNTEAFFGQGTRLTVV.

This clone was seen many times. This chain joins TRBV30 and TRBJ2-5; no clear D gene. The germline V gene encodes CDR1 GTSNPN and CDR2 SVGIG (reference sequence). V lost 1 base, J lost 4 bases, and 7 bases lay in between. The CDR3 has 12 amino acids. CDR3 in DNA: TGTGCCTGGAGTGACAGAATAGAGACCCAGTACTTC. Translation: CAWSDRIETQYF.

The CDR3 DNA follows: TGTGCCAGCAGCTTAGGGAGTGTCACGCAGTATTTT. Translating gives CASSLGSVTQYF. The J gene is TRBJ2-3, the V gene TRBV7-9; no clear D gene. The V and J ends lost 1 base and 9 bases respectively, with 8 bases between them. The length of the CDR3 is 12 residues. CDR1 is SEHNR, CDR2 FQNEAQ, per germline (reference sequence).

This clone was detected ten times or more. The V and J genes are TRBV5-1 and TRBJ2-3; D ambiguous. The CDR3 runs to 14 residues. The ends were cut back, 2 bases at V and 0 bases at J, with 7 bases in the middle. Germline-derived CDR1 and CDR2 are SGHRS and YFSETQ. CDR3 nucleotide sequence: TGCGCCAGCAGCTTTGCGGATAGCACAGATACGCAGTATTTT. Translation: CASSFADSTDTQYF. Full variable domain (rest looked up from reference TRBV5-1 and TRBJ2-3): KAGVTQTPRYLIKTRGQQVTLSCSPISGHRSVSWYQQTPGQGLQFLFEYFSETQRNKGNFPGRFSGRQFSNSRSEMNVSTLELGDSALYLCASSFADSTDTQYFGPGTRLTVL.

On this clone: At one of its ends the junction is not consistent with the germline gene, which may arise from a read error. This rearrangement joins TRBV9 to TRBJ2-3; D remains unclear. The CDR3 sequence is 14 residues long. CDR1 is SGDLS and CDR2 is YYNGEE in the germline V gene. CDR3 nucleotide sequence: TGTGCCAGCATCGTAGCTCAGGTTGGAGATACGCAGTATTTT. Translated: CASIVAQVGDTQYF. Drawing the rest from reference TRBV9 and TRBJ2-3, the complete variable domain is DSGVTQTPKHLITATGQRVTLRCSPRSGDLSVYWYQQSLDQGLQFLIQYYNGEERAKGNILERFSAQQFPDLHSELNLSSLELGDSALYFCASIVAQVGDTQYFGPGTRLTVL.

Ten or more counts support this clone. A much larger clone lies a single base off, so this may be a read error. The V call is TRBV6-2 or TRBV6-3, the J call TRBJ2-7; TRBD1 agrees at 9 bases. The CDR3 sequence is 14 residues long. The germline V gene has CDR1 MNHEY and CDR2 SVGEGT. The DNA of the CDR3 is TGTGCCAGCAGTTACTGGGACAGGGACTACGGGCAGTACTTC. The encoded protein is CASSYWDRDYGQYF.